This T cell receptor beta chain appears in the sequencing data of a study of glioma-infiltrating T cells after dendritic cell vaccination (TCRdb year 2016). Context from the whole study: Of the 15 or so glioblastoma patients in the cohort, all drawn from Phase I and II dendritic cell vaccination trials, 9 were newly diagnosed and 6 had recurrent disease. Autologous tumor lysate-pulsed dendritic cell vaccination was administered to the patients between about 2002 and 2013. The vaccine consisted of monocyte-derived dendritic cells cultured about 7 days with IL-4 and GM-CSF, then pulsed overnight with autologous tumor lysate. Each patient was given three intradermal dendritic cell vaccine injections, spaced two weeks apart, in the arm below the axilla. In glioblastoma patients vaccinated with dendritic cells, deep sequencing of TCR beta CDR3 regions served to measure the amount of tumor-infiltrating lymphocytes and to compare repertoires between tumor and blood. TCR sequencing metrics, including TIL content and tumor-blood repertoire overlap, were correlated with survival after dendritic cell vaccination. What the study reported, not specific to this receptor: The cohort was small and heterogeneous, with few patients having full blood and tumor sets and even fewer initial-recurrent tumor pairs. After dendritic cell vaccination, a higher estimated pretreatment TIL content predicted longer time to progression and overall survival. No direct relationship between TCR clonality and survival was found, suggesting a diverse polyclonal response may matter. The TCR overlap response model with three groups was called speculative and said to need prospective validation.

Regarding this clone: It has no known antigen specificity. It has no much larger one-base neighbor in the sample; base qualities were not kept.

The meaning of the sample's time point label: after dendritic cell vaccination, including at tumor progression/relapse. Patients were selected on the basis of adequate residual fresh-frozen tumor tissue and more than two years of available survival data. Molecular status otherwise varied across the glioblastoma patients, but none of them carried an isocitrate dehydrogenase mutation. PBMC were collected before vaccination, two weeks after the third vaccination, and at tumor progression when it occurred. Genomic DNA was extracted with the Qiagen DNeasy Blood extraction Kit. Trimmed from V: 4 bases; trimmed from J: 11 bases; junction bases lacking a gene match: 10. The germline V gene specifies SQVTM as CDR1 and ANQGSEA as CDR2. The CDR3, from cysteine to phenylalanine, totals 13 residues. Only the CDR3 portion is preserved as DNA: 39 bases, with reading frame beginning at the first base. TCRB CDR3 regions were amplified from 2 to 2.5 ug genomic DNA, or all available DNA if less, using the immunoSEQ assay. The multiplex PCR relied on 60 forward primers for TCR V beta segments and 13 reverse primers for J beta segments. To estimate the number of reads per starting template, synthetic control templates were added to each sample at limiting dilution. The Illumina HiSeq System generated 87 bp sequencing reads. Per the original workflow: PCR and sequencing errors were removed by a nearest neighbor algorithm that merged closely related sequences. TCR overlap was measured as the percentage of unique tumor TCR beta sequences also present in the same patient's peripheral blood. Not all clones reach the TCRdb copy of this immuneACCESS table, which keeps in-frame sequences only. Checked studies attribute under half of the gap to unresolved V genes and leave the rest unexplained. The V and J calls and clone size were taken over from that table, and D and trimming were inferred from the DNA. Recorded for this sample are 90,000 to 95,000 clones; more than 80% of them occurred a single time. The ten biggest clones cover over 2% of the sample.

The sequenced sample was blood, obtained after dendritic cell vaccination. The clonotype was recovered from a human donor with glioblastoma. The chain uses TRBV29-1 and TRBJ1-5; TRBD1 lines up with 8 middle nucleotides. This receptor has the CDR3 CSVATGTGGAQHF. The nucleotide sequence reads as follows: TGCAGCGTTGCGACCGGGACAGGCGGGGCCCAGCATTTT.